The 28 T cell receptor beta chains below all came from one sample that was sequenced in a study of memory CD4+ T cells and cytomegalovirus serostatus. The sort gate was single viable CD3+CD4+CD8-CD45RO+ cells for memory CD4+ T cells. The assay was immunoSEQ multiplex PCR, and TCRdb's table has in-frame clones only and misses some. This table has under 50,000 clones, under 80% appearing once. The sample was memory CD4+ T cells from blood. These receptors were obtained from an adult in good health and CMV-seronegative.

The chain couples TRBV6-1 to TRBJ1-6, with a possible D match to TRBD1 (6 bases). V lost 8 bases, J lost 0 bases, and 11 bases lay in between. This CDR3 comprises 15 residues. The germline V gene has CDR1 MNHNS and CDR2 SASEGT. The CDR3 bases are TGTGCCAGCTGGGGGGCCTTCTCCTATAATTCACCCCTCCACTTT. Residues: CASWGAFSYNSPLHF.

The CDR3, as DNA: TGTGCCAGCAGCTTAGTGGCCGGGGGCGCCTACGAGCAGTACTTC. It yields the protein CASSLVAGGAYEQYF. This chain joins TRBV7-2 and TRBJ2-7, with D perhaps matching TRBD1 or TRBD2 (6 bases each). CDR1 is SGHTA, CDR2 FQGNSA, per germline. This CDR3 has 15 amino acids. V lost 1 base and J 2 bases, leaving 12 bases between the germline ends. Full variable domain (outside the CDR3, taken from reference TRBV7-2 and TRBJ2-7): GAGVSQSPSNKVTEKGKDVELRCDPISGHTALYWYRQSLGQGLEFLIYFQGNSAPDKSGLPSDRFSAERTGGSVSTLTIQRTQQEDSAVYLCASSLVAGGAYEQYFGPGTRLTVT.

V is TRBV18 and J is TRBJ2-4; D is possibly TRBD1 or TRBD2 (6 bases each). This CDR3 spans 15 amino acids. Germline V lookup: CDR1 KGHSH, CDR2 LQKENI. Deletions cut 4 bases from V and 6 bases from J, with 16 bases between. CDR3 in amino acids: CASSLASEGGNIQYF. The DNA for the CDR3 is TGTGCCAGCTCACTGGCCTCTGAGGGGGGAAACATTCAGTACTTC.

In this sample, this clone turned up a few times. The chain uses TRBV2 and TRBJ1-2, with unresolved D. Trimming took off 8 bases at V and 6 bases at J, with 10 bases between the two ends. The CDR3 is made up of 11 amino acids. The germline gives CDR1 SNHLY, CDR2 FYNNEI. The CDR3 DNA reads TGTGCCAGCGCCTCCGGGAATGGCTACACCTTC. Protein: CASASGNGYTF.

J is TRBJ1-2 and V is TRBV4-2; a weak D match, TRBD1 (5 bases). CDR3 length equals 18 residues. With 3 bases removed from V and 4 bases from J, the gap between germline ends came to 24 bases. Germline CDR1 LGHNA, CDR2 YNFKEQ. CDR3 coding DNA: TGTGCCAGCAGCCAGATCGGACGAGGGGCTGGCCCTACCTATGGCTACACCTTC. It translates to CASSQIGRGAGPTYGYTF.

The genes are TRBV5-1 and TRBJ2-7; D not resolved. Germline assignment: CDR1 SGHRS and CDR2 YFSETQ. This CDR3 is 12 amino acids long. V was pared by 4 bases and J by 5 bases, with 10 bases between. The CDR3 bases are TGCGCCAGCAGCCTACTTCGAAACGAGCAGTACTTC. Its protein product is CASSLLRNEQYF.

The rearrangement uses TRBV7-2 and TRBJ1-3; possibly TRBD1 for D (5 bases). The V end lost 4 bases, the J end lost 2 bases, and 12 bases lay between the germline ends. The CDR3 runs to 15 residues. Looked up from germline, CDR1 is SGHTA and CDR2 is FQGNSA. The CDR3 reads CASSSSTGAGNTIYF. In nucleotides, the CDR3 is TGTGCCAGCAGCTCTTCAACGGGGGCTGGAAACACCATATATTTT.

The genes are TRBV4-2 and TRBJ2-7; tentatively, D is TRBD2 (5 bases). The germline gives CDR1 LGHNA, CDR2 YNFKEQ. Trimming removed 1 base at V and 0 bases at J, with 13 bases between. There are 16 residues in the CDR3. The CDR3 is CASSQALPGSSYEQYF. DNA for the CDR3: TGTGCCAGCAGCCAAGCATTACCGGGGAGCTCCTACGAGCAGTACTTC.

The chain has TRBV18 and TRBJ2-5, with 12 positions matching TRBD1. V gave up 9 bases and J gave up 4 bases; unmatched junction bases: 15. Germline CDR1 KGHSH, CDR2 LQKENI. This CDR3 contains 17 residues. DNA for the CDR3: TGTGCCAGTGCGACGGGGACAGGGGGCATAACGGGAGAGACCCAGTACTTC. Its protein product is CASATGTGGITGETQYF.

CDR3 in DNA: TGTGCCAGCAGCTTACAGGGTTGGGATCAGCCCCAGCATTTT. Its translation is CASSLQGWDQPQHF. This rearrangement joins TRBV11-2 to TRBJ1-5; maybe TRBD1 (5 bases). The V gene lost 2 bases and the J gene lost 5 bases, with 10 bases spanning the gap. Germline V gene lookup returns CDR1 SGHAT and CDR2 FQNNGV. CDR3 length: 14 amino acids. Drawing the rest from reference TRBV11-2 and TRBJ1-5, the complete variable domain is EAGVAQSPRYKIIEKRQSVAFWCNPISGHATLYWYQQILGQGPKLLIQFQNNGVVDDSQLPKDRFSAERLKGVDSTLKIQPAKLEDSAVYLCASSLQGWDQPQHFGDGTRLSIL.

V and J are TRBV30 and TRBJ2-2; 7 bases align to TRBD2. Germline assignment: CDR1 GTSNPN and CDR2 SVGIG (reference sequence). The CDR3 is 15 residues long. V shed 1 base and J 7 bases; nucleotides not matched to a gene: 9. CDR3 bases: TGTGCCTGGAGTGCGGGGCGGGGGTTTGTCGGGGAGCTGTTTTTT. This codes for CAWSAGRGFVGELFF.

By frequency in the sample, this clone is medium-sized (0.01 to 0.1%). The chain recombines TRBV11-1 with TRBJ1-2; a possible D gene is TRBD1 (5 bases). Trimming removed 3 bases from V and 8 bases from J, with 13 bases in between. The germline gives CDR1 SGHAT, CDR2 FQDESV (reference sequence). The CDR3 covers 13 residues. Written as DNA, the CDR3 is TGTGCCAGCAGCTTCGGGGGGAATGGAGGCTACACCTTC. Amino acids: CASSFGGNGGYTF.

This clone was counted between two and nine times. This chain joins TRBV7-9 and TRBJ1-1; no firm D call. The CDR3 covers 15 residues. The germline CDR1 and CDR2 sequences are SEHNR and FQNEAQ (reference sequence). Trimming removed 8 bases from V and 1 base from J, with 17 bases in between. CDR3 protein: CASQLPSPANTEAFF. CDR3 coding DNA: TGTGCCAGCCAGCTCCCTTCCCCAGCGAACACTGAAGCTTTCTTT.

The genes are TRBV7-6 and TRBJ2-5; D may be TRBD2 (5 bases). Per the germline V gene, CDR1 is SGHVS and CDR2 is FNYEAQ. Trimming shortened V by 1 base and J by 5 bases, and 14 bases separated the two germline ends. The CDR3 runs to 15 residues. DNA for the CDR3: TGTGCCAGCAGCTTAGGGACTGGGCAATGGGAGACCCAGTACTTC. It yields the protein CASSLGTGQWETQYF. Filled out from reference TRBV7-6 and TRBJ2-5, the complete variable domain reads GAGVSQSPRYKVTKRGQDVALRCDPISGHVSLYWYRQALGQGPEFLTYFNYEAQQDKSGLPNDRFSAERPEGSISTLTIQRTEQRDSAMYRCASSLGTGQWETQYFGPGTRLLVL.

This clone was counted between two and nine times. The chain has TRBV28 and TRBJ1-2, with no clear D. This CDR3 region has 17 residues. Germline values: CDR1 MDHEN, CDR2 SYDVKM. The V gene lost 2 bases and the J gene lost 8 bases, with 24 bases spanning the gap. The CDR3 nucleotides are TGTGCCAGCAGTTTAATGGTCCGTTCCGGCCTCAGTAGGGGCTACACCTTC. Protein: CASSLMVRSGLSRGYTF.

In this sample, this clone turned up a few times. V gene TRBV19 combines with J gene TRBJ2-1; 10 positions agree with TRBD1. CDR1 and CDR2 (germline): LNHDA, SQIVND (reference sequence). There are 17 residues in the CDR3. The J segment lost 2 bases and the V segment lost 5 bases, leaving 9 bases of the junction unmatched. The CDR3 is CASSSRDRGGTYNEQFF. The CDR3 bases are TGTGCCAGTAGTTCCCGGGACAGGGGAGGTACCTACAATGAGCAGTTCTTC.

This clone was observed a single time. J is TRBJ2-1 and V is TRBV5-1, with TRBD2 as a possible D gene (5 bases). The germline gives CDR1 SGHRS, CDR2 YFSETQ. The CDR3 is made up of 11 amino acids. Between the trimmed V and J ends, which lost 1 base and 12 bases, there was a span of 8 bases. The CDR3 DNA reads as TGCGCCAGCAGCTTGAATGGAGGGCAGTTCTTC. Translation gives CASSLNGGQFF.

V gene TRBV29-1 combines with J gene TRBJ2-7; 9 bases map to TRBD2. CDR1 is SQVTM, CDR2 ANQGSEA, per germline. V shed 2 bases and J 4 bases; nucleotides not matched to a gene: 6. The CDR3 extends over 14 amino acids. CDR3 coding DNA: TGCAGCGTTGAACTAGCGGGGTTGGTATACGAGCAGTACTTC. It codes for CSVELAGLVYEQYF.

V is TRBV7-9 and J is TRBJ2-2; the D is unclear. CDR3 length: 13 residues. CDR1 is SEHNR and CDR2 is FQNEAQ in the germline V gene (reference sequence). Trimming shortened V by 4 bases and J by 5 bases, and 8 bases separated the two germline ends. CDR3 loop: CASSSTGTGELFF. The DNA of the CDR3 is TGTGCCAGCAGCTCTACCGGGACCGGGGAGCTGTTTTTT.

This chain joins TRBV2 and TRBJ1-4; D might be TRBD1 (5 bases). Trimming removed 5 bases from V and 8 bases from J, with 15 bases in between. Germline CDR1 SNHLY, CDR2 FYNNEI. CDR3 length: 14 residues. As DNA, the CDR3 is TGTGCCAGCAGTAGGGGAGGACAAAAAGAAAAACTGTTTTTT. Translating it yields CASSRGGQKEKLFF. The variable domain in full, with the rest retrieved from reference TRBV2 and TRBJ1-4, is EPEVTQTPSHQVTQMGQEVILRCVPISNHLYFYWYRQILGQKVEFLVSFYNNEISEKSEIFDDQFSVERPDGSNFTLKIRSTKLEDSAMYFCASSRGGQKEKLFFGSGTQLSVL.

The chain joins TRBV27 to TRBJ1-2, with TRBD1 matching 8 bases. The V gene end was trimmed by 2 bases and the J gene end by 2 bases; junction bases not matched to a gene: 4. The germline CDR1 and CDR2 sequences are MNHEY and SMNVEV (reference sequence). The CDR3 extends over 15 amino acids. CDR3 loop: CASSLSTGGNYGYTF. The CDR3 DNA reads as TGTGCCAGCAGTTTAAGTACAGGGGGGAACTATGGCTACACCTTC.

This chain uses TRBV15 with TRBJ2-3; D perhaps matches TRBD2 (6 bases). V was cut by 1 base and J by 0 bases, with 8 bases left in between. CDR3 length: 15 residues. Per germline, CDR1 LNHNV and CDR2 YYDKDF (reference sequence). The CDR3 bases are TGTGCCACCAGCAGAGGAGGGACTAGCACAGATACGCAGTATTTT. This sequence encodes CATSRGGTSTDTQYF.

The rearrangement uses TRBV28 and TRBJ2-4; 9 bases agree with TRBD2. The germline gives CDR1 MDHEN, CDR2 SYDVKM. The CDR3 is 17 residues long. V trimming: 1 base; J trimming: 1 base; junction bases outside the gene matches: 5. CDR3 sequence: CASSLFSRGGAKNIQYF. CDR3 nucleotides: TGTGCCAGCAGTTTATTCTCGCGGGGGGGCGCCAAAAACATTCAGTACTTC.

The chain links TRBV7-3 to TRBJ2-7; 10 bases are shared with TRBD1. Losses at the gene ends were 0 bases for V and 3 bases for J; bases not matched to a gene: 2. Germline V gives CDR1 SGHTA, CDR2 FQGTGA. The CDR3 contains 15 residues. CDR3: CASSLTGTGDYEQYF. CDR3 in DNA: TGTGCCAGCAGCTTAACGGGGACAGGGGACTACGAGCAGTACTTC. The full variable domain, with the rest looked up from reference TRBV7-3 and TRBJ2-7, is GAGVSQTPSNKVTEKGKYVELRCDPISGHTALYWYRQSLGQGPEFLIYFQGTGAADDSGLPNDRFFAVRPEGSVSTLKIQRTERGDSAVYLCASSLTGTGDYEQYFGPGTRLTVT.

CDR3 bases: TGTGCCAGCAGTGAAACAGGGGGCGGGGAGCTGTTTTTT. This gives the protein CASSETGGGELFF. The J gene is TRBJ2-2, the V gene TRBV2; 8 bases line up with TRBD1. V lost 2 bases and J lost 7; bases outside the gene matches: 0. CDR1 and CDR2 from the germline V gene are SNHLY and FYNNEI. The CDR3 runs to 13 residues.

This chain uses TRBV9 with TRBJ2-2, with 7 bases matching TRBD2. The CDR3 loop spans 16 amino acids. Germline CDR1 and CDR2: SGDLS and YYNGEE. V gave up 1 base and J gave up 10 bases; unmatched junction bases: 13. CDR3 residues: CASSVKGAGVREELFF. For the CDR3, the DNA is TGTGCCAGCAGCGTAAAAGGGGCGGGGGTCAGAGAGGAGCTGTTTTTT.

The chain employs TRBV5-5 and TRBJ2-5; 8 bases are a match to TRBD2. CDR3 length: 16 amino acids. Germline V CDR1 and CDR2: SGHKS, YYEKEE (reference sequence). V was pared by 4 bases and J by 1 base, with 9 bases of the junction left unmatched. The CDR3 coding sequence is TGTGCCAGCAGCCTTGGGACTGCGGGAGGCCAAGAGACCCAGTACTTC. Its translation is CASSLGTAGGQETQYF.

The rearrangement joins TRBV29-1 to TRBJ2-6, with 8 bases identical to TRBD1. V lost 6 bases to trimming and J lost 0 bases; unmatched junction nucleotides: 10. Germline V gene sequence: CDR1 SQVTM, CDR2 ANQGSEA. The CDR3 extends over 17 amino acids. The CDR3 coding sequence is TGCAGCGTCACTGGACAGGGCCTAAGCTCTGGGGCCAACGTCCTGACTTTC. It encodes CSVTGQGLSSGANVLTF.